What follows are 29 T cell receptor beta chains derived from one specimen sequenced in a study of cytomegalovirus exposure and HLA in healthy donors. 60 Vbeta and 13 Jbeta primers were used in PCR. Profiled with immunoSEQ multiplex PCR; TCRdb holds only in-frame clones, not every one. Of around 280,000 clones listed, 80% to 90% are singletons. The sequencing sample was made of PBMCs. The receptors were sampled from a woman aged 18 to 35 in good health and CMV-seronegative.

This sequence joins TRBV18 and TRBJ2-7, with D maybe TRBD1 (5 bases). CDR3 length: 14 residues. V lost 0 bases and J 3 bases, leaving 9 bases between the germline ends. Germline assignment: CDR1 KGHSH and CDR2 LQKENI. The CDR3, as DNA: TGTGCCAGCTCACCACCGAACAGGTACTACGAGCAGTACTTC. Its translation: CASSPPNRYYEQYF.

Concerning this clone: Other DNA sequences of this sample code for an identical CDR3. The V gene is TRBV7-3, the J gene TRBJ2-7; TRBD2 aligns across 9 bases. Germline V CDR1 and CDR2: SGHTA, FQGTGA. This CDR3 region has 13 residues. J was trimmed by 7 bases and V by 0 bases; bases with no gene match: 1. This chain's CDR3 is CASSLTSGGEQYF. The CDR3 DNA follows: TGTGCCAGCAGCTTAACAAGCGGGGGGGAGCAGTACTTC.

This sequence joins TRBV9 and TRBJ1-2, with 9 bases matching TRBD1. The J segment lost 4 bases and the V segment lost 4 bases, leaving 11 bases of the junction unmatched. Per germline, CDR1 SGDLS and CDR2 YYNGEE. There are 16 residues in the CDR3. CDR3 in DNA: TGTGCCAGCAGCCATCGTCCGACAGGGGGACTCTATGGCTACACCTTC. Residues: CASSHRPTGGLYGYTF. Variable domain in full (rest from reference TRBV9 and TRBJ1-2): DSGVTQTPKHLITATGQRVTLRCSPRSGDLSVYWYQQSLDQGLQFLIQYYNGEERAKGNILERFSAQQFPDLHSELNLSSLELGDSALYFCASSHRPTGGLYGYTFGSGTRLTVV.

This chain uses TRBV27 with TRBJ1-2, with 7 bases fitting TRBD1. The length of the CDR3 is 16 residues. V was pared by 6 bases and J by 0 bases, with 10 bases of the junction left unmatched. CDR1 is MNHEY and CDR2 is SMNVEV in the germline V gene (reference sequence). In nucleotides, the CDR3 is TGTGCCAGCAGCAAAACTGGGGACAGCACTAACTATGGCTACACCTTC. Translation gives CASSKTGDSTNYGYTF.

With regard to this clone: This CDR3 is also generated by other DNA sequences in the sample. The rearrangement links TRBV2 to TRBJ1-5, with D unresolved. This CDR3 comprises 14 residues. The V and J ends lost 1 base and 0 bases respectively, with 4 bases between them. Germline V gene sequence: CDR1 SNHLY, CDR2 FYNNEI. The CDR3 loop reads CASSEVYSNQPQHF. CDR3 in DNA: TGTGCCAGCAGTGAAGTCTATAGCAATCAGCCCCAGCATTTT.

The chain has TRBV7-8 and TRBJ2-3; TRBD2 matches at 9 bases. This CDR3 comprises 14 residues. In germline, CDR1 is SGHVS, CDR2 FQNEAQ. The J segment lost 6 bases and the V segment lost 3 bases, leaving 4 bases of the junction unmatched. The CDR3 here is CASSFSRGGDTQYF. CDR3 DNA: TGTGCCAGCAGCTTCTCGCGGGGGGGGGATACGCAGTATTTT.

The CDR3 sequence: CASSRLAGGWGEQFF. DNA for the CDR3: TGTGCCAGCAGCCGACTAGCGGGGGGGTGGGGCGAGCAGTTCTTC. This chain connects TRBV2 to TRBJ2-1; the match to TRBD2 covers 14 bases. Germline V gene data show CDR1 as SNHLY and CDR2 as FYNNEI. There are 15 residues in the CDR3. Unmatched junction bases numbered 8, after V lost 6 bases and J lost 10 bases.

The chain recombines TRBV19 with TRBJ1-5; D is possibly TRBD1 (5 bases). V was pared by 11 bases and J by 7 bases, with 18 bases between. This CDR3 has 13 amino acids. The germline CDR1 and CDR2 sequences are LNHDA and SQIVND (reference sequence). The CDR3 DNA reads TGTGCCTCCACCGGGAGGGGAAACCAGCCCCAGCATTTT. This translates into CASTGRGNQPQHF.

This clone was detected only a few times. V and J are TRBV19 and TRBJ1-1; 8 bases fit TRBD1. V dropped 6 bases and J dropped 4; count of bases not matched to a gene: 10. There are 15 residues in the CDR3. CDR1 LNHDA and CDR2 SQIVND come from the germline V gene (reference sequence). CDR3 coding DNA: TGTGCCAGTAGGTCGTATGCCACAGGGGGCACTGAAGCTTTCTTT. Translated, it gives CASRSYATGGTEAFF.

CDR3 amino acids: CASSLFGGDGTEAFF. CDR3 in DNA: TGTGCCAGCAGCTTATTTGGAGGTGACGGCACTGAAGCTTTCTTT. V and J are TRBV7-9 and TRBJ1-1; D unresolved. CDR1 and CDR2 from the germline V gene are SEHNR and FQNEAQ (reference sequence). V was clipped by 2 bases and J by 4 bases, with 14 bases between them. The CDR3 is 15 residues long. Full variable domain (outside the CDR3, taken from reference TRBV7-9 and TRBJ1-1): DTGVSQNPRHKITKRGQNVTFRCDPISEHNRLYWYRQTLGQGPEFLTYFQNEAQLEKSRLLSDRFSAERPKGSFSTLEIQRTEQGDSAMYLCASSLFGGDGTEAFFGQGTRLTVV.

Only one count was recorded for this clone. The chain couples TRBV18 to TRBJ2-6; possibly TRBD1 for D (5 bases). V lost 3 bases and J lost 4, with 10 bases in between. This CDR3 comprises 15 residues. Germline V gene lookup returns CDR1 KGHSH and CDR2 LQKENI. Here the CDR3 DNA reads TGTGCCAGCTCACCTCAGGGTTCCGGGGCCAACGTCCTGACTTTC. Translating gives CASSPQGSGANVLTF.

As for this clone: A read error may account for a junction end that differs from germline. The V call is TRBV7-7, the J call TRBJ2-1; 11 bases fit TRBD1. Germline CDR1 reads SSHAT; CDR2 reads FNYEAQ (reference sequence). This CDR3 is built from 15 residues. The CDR3 coding sequence is TGTGCTAGCAGCCGGGGGACAGGGGGATACAATGAGCAGTTCTTC. It encodes CASSRGTGGYNEQFF.

The J gene is TRBJ1-2, the V gene TRBV6-5, with D uncertain. CDR1 MNHEY and CDR2 SVGAGI come from the germline V gene. The ends were cut back, 5 bases at V and 8 bases at J, with 15 bases in the middle. CDR3 length: 13 residues. DNA of the CDR3: TGTGCCAGCAGTGGGCCCGAAACTTGGGGCTACACCTTC. This sequence encodes CASSGPETWGYTF.

V and J are TRBV7-9 and TRBJ2-3, with D uncertain. Trimming cost V 6 bases and J 2 bases, with 3 bases left between them. Germline V gives CDR1 SEHNR, CDR2 FQNEAQ (reference sequence). The CDR3 extends over 11 amino acids. The CDR3 spells CASSLTDTQYF. CDR3 in DNA: TGTGCCAGCAGTCTCACAGATACGCAGTATTTT.

V is TRBV27 and J is TRBJ1-4, with TRBD1 matching over 7 bases. This CDR3 is built from 15 residues. The germline V gene has CDR1 MNHEY and CDR2 SMNVEV (reference sequence). The J segment lost 4 bases and the V segment lost 5 bases, leaving 7 bases of the junction unmatched. The CDR3 sequence: CASSTPGTDNEKLFF. The CDR3 DNA sequence: TGTGCCAGCAGTACCCCTGGGACAGATAATGAAAAACTGTTTTTT.

CDR3 loop: CATRKQGYTEAFF. The CDR3 coding sequence is TGTGCCACCAGAAAACAGGGCTACACTGAAGCTTTCTTT. This chain joins TRBV15 and TRBJ1-1, with D possibly being TRBD1 (6 bases). CDR1 is LNHNV, CDR2 YYDKDF, per germline (reference sequence). Trimming cost V 6 bases and J 3 bases, with 11 bases left between them. The CDR3 is 13 residues long.

V is TRBV11-2 and J is TRBJ1-1, with D possibly TRBD1 on 5 matching bases. The V end lost 7 bases, the J end lost 4 bases, and 13 bases lay between the germline ends. Germline values: CDR1 SGHAT, CDR2 FQNNGV. The CDR3 loop spans 13 amino acids. CDR3 in amino acids: CASKGRFSTEAFF. For the CDR3, the DNA is TGTGCCAGCAAGGGGCGTTTTAGCACTGAAGCTTTCTTT. The whole variable domain, filled in from reference TRBV11-2 and TRBJ1-1, reads EAGVAQSPRYKIIEKRQSVAFWCNPISGHATLYWYQQILGQGPKLLIQFQNNGVVDDSQLPKDRFSAERLKGVDSTLKIQPAKLEDSAVYLCASKGRFSTEAFFGQGTRLTVV.

This rearrangement joins TRBV5-6 to TRBJ2-3; tentatively, D is TRBD2 (5 bases). The CDR3 covers 13 residues. Trimming removed 10 bases from V and 0 bases from J, with 12 bases in between. From germline, CDR1 is SGHDT and CDR2 YYEEEE. The CDR3 is CAGSLGSTDTQYF. CDR3 DNA sequence: TGTGCCGGGAGCCTAGGTAGCACAGATACGCAGTATTTT. Looking up the rest from reference TRBV5-6 and TRBJ2-3 gives the full variable domain: DAGVTQSPTHLIKTRGQQVTLRCSPKSGHDTVSWYQQALGQGPQFIFQYYEEEERQRGNFPDRFSGHQFPNYSSELNVNALLLGDSALYLCAGSLGSTDTQYFGPGTRLTVL.

This chain links TRBV7-9 with TRBJ2-7; TRBD2 matches 8 bases. V was pared by 10 bases and J by 2 bases, with 7 bases of the junction left unmatched. CDR3 length: 13 residues. Germline V gene sequence: CDR1 SEHNR, CDR2 FQNEAQ (reference sequence). CDR3 bases: TGTGCCACATCCGGGGGGGTTACCTACGAGCAGTACTTC. It yields the protein CATSGGVTYEQYF.

This clone occurred a few times. Here the CDR3 reads CASSETPFKVAGGHSYNEQFF. The CDR3 region has the DNA TGTGCCAGCAGTGAAACCCCCTTCAAAGTAGCGGGGGGACACTCCTACAATGAGCAGTTCTTC. This chain uses TRBV2 with TRBJ2-1; TRBD2 matches 10 bases. Germline V CDR1 and CDR2: SNHLY, FYNNEI. The junction had 16 bases not matched to a gene; V was cut back by 2 bases and J by 0 bases. This CDR3 contains 21 residues.

The chain has TRBV4-1 and TRBJ2-3, with 8 bases lining up with TRBD2. CDR1 is MGHRA and CDR2 is YSYEKL in the germline V gene. This CDR3 spans 16 amino acids. The V segment lost 1 base and the J segment 4 bases; nucleotides outside the gene matches: 7. In DNA, the CDR3 is TGCGCCAGCAGCCAAGTGTGGCGGGGGGCGGCAGATACGCAGTATTTT. This codes for CASSQVWRGAADTQYF.

Notes on this clone: One end of the junction is discordant with germline, which a read error may explain. Written as DNA, the CDR3 is TGTGCTAGCAGCTTAAAAGTCAGGACAGGGAGGACTAACTATGGCTACACCTTC. Encoded protein: CASSLKVRTGRTNYGYTF. V is TRBV7-7 and J is TRBJ1-2; 8 bases align to TRBD1. CDR1 and CDR2 from the germline V gene are SSHAT and FNYEAQ (reference sequence). The CDR3 spans 18 residues.

The rearrangement joins TRBV29-1 to TRBJ2-2; D remains unclear. The V gene lost 4 bases and the J gene lost 1 base, with 7 bases spanning the gap. The CDR3 is 13 residues long. Germline loops: CDR1 SQVTM, CDR2 ANQGSEA. The CDR3 sequence is CSVVTENTGELFF. CDR3 in DNA: TGCAGCGTTGTCACAGAGAACACCGGGGAGCTGTTTTTT.

The V call is TRBV9, the J call TRBJ1-1; D possibly corresponds to TRBD1 (6 bases). V lost 4 bases and J lost 6, with 16 bases in between. The CDR3 has 14 amino acids. Looked up from germline, CDR1 is SGDLS and CDR2 is YYNGEE. The CDR3 region has the DNA TGTGCCAGCAGCCCCTGGGACATTCTATCTGAAGCTTTCTTT. Translated: CASSPWDILSEAFF. The full variable domain, with the rest looked up from reference TRBV9 and TRBJ1-1, is DSGVTQTPKHLITATGQRVTLRCSPRSGDLSVYWYQQSLDQGLQFLIQYYNGEERAKGNILERFSAQQFPDLHSELNLSSLELGDSALYFCASSPWDILSEAFFGQGTRLTVV.

The rearrangement links TRBV5-5 to TRBJ1-2, with D possibly matching TRBD1 (6 bases). Per the germline V gene, CDR1 is SGHKS and CDR2 is YYEKEE (reference sequence). Between the trimmed V and J ends, which lost 4 bases and 2 bases, there was a span of 27 bases. This CDR3 is built from 19 residues. CDR3 DNA sequence: TGTGCCAGCAGCATTCTAAAAGCCCGGAGGGGGGGTCGGAACTATGGCTACACCTTC. Its protein product is CASSILKARRGGRNYGYTF.

J is TRBJ1-1 and V is TRBV11-1; D perhaps matches TRBD1 (6 bases). CDR1 and CDR2 (germline): SGHAT, FQDESV (reference sequence). Trimming took 7 bases from V and 8 from J, leaving 14 bases between them. This CDR3 spans 12 amino acids. CDR3 sequence reads: CASNNRVREAFF. The CDR3 DNA sequence: TGTGCCAGCAACAACAGGGTCAGGGAAGCTTTCTTT.

The V call is TRBV5-1, the J call TRBJ1-4; D perhaps matches TRBD1 (5 bases). The CDR3 loop spans 13 amino acids. Per germline, CDR1 SGHRS and CDR2 YFSETQ. The V end was cut by 7 bases, the J end by 6 bases, with 13 bases between. CDR3 protein: CASGRGDDEKLFF. For the CDR3, the DNA is TGCGCCAGCGGCCGGGGGGACGATGAAAAACTGTTTTTT.

CDR3 DNA sequence: TGTGCCAGCAGCTTAGCTCCACTTACCACGCAGTATTTT. Protein sequence: CASSLAPLTTQYF. The chain links TRBV7-3 to TRBJ2-3; D gene unclear. Trimming shortened V by 2 bases and J by 9 bases, and 12 bases separated the two germline ends. The CDR3 contains 13 residues. Germline assignment: CDR1 SGHTA and CDR2 FQGTGA.

V gene TRBV4-1 combines with J gene TRBJ2-1; 14 positions match TRBD2. V lost 7 bases and J lost 10; bases outside the gene matches: 9. CDR3 length: 15 residues. Germline values: CDR1 MGHRA, CDR2 YSYEKL. CDR3 region: CASTLTSGGAGEQFF. CDR3 sequence (DNA): TGCGCCAGCACCCTGACTAGCGGGGGGGCGGGGGAGCAGTTCTTC.